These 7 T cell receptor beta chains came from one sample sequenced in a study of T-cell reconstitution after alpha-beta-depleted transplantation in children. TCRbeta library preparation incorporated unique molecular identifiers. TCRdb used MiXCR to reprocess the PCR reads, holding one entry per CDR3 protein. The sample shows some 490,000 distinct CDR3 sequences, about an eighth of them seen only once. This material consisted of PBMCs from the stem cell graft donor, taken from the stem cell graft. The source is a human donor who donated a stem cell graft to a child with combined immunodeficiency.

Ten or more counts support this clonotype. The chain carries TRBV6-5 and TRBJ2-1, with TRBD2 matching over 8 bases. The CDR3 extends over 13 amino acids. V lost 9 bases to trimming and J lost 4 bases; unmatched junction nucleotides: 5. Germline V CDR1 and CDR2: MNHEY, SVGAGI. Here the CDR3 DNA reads TGTGCCAGTGGCCGGGAGGGGTACAATGAGCAGTTCTTC. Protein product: CASGREGYNEQFF.

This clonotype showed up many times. DNA for the CDR3: TGTGCCAGCATCGGGGTAGCGGGGTACTACAATGAGCAGTTCTTC. Its protein is CASIGVAGYYNEQFF. V usage is TRBV12-3 or TRBV12-4 and J usage is TRBJ2-1, with 8 positions matching TRBD2. The CDR3 loop spans 15 amino acids. With V trimmed by 7 bases and J by 3 bases, 8 bases remained unmatched.

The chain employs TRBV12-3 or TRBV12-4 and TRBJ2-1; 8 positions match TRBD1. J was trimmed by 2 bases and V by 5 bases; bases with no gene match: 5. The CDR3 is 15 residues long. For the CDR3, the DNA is TGTGCCAGCAGTACCGACAGGGGAGCCTACAATGAGCAGTTCTTC. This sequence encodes CASSTDRGAYNEQFF.

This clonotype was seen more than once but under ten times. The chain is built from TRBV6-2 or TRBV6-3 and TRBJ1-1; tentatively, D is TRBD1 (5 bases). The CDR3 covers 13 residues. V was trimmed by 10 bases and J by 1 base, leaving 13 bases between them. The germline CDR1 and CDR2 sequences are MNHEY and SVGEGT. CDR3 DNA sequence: TGTGCCACCCATCCGACAGAGAACACTGAAGCTTTCTTT. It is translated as CATHPTENTEAFF.

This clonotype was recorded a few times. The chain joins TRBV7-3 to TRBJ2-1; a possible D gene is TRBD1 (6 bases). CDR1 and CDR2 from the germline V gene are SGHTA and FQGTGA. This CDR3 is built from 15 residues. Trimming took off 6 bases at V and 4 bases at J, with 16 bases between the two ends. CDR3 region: CASSFTGSGYNEQFF. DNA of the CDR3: TGTGCCAGCAGTTTCACAGGGTCGGGTTACAATGAGCAGTTCTTC.

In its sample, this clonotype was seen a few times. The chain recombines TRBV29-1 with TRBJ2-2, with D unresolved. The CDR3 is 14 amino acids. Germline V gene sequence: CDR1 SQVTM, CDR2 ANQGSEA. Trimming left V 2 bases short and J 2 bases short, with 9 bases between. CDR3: CSVEQPFNTGELFF. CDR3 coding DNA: TGCAGCGTTGAACAGCCTTTCAACACCGGGGAGCTGTTTTTT.

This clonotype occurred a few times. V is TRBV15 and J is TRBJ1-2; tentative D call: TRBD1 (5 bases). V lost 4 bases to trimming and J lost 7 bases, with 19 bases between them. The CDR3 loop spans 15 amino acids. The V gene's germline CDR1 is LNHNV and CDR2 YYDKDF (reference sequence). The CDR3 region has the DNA TGTGCCACCAGCAAAGCCGAGACAGCCCTTCTTGGCTACACCTTC. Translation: CATSKAETALLGYTF.